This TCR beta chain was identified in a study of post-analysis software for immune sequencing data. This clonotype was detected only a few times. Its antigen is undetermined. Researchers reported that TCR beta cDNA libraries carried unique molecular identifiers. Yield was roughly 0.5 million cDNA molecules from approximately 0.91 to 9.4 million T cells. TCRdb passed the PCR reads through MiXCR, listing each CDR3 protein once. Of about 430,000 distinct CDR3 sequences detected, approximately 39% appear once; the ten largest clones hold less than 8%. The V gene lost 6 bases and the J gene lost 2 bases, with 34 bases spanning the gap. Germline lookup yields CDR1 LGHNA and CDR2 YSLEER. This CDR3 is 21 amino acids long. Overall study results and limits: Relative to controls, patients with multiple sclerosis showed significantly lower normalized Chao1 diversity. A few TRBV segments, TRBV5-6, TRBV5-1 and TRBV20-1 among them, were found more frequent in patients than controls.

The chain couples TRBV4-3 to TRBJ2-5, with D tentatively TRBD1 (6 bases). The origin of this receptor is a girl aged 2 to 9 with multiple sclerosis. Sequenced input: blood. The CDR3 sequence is CASSRVPYVDRQGAGQETQYF. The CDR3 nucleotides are TGCGCCAGCAGTCGGGTTCCTTACGTAGACAGGCAAGGGGCCGGGCAAGAGACCCAGTACTTC.